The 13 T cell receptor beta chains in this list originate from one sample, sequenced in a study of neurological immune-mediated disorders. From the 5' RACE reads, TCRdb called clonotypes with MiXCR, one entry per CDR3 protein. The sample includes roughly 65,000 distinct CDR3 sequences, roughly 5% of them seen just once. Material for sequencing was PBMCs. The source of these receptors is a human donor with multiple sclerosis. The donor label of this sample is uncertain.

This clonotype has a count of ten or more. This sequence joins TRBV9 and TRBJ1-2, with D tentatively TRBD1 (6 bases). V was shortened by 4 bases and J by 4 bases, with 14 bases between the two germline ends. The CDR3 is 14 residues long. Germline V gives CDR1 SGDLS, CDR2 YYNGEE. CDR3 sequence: CASSPRGGFYGYTF. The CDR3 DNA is TGTGCCAGCAGCCCCCGAGGGGGGTTCTATGGCTACACCTTC. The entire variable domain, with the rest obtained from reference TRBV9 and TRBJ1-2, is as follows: DSGVTQTPKHLITATGQRVTLRCSPRSGDLSVYWYQQSLDQGLQFLIQYYNGEERAKGNILERFSAQQFPDLHSELNLSSLELGDSALYFCASSPRGGFYGYTFGSGTRLTVV.

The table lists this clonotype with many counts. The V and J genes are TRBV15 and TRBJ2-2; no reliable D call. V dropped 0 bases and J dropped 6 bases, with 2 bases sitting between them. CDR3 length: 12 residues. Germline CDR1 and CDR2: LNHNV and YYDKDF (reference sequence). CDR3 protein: CATSRDSGELFF. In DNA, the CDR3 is TGTGCCACCAGCAGAGACTCCGGGGAGCTGTTTTTT.

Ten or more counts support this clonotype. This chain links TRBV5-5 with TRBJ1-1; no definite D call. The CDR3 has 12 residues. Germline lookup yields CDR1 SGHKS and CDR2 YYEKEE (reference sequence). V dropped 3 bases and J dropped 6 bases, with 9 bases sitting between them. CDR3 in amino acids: CASSSPGSEAFF. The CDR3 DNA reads TGTGCCAGCAGCTCTCCGGGGTCTGAAGCTTTCTTT.

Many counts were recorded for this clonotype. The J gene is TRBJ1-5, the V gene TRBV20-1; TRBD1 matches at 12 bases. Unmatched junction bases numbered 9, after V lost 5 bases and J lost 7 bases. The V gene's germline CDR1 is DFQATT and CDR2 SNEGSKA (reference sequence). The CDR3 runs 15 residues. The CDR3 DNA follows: TGCAGTGCTGGGCTGGGGACAGGGGGCAGGCAGCCCCAGCATTTT. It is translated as CSAGLGTGGRQPQHF.

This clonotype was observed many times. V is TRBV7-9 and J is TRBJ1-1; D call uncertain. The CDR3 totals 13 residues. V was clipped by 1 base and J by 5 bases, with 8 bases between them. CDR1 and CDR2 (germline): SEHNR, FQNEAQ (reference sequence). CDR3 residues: CASSLEDQTEAFF. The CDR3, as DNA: TGTGCCAGCAGCTTAGAGGATCAGACTGAAGCTTTCTTT.

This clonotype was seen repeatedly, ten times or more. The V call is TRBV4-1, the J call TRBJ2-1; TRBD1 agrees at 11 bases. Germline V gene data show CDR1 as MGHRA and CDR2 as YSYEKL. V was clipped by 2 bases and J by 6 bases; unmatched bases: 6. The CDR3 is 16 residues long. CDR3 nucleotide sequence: TGCGCCAGCAGCCAAAGAGGACAGGGGGCGATCAATGAGCAGTTCTTC. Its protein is CASSQRGQGAINEQFF.

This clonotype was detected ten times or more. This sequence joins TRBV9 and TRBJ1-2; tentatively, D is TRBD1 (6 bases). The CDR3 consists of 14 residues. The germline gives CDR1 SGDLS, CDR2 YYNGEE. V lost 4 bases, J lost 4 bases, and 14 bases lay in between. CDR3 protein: CASSQGQGIYGYTF. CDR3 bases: TGTGCCAGCAGCCAGGGGCAGGGGATCTATGGCTACACCTTC.

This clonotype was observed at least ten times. The CDR3 DNA follows: TGTGCCAGTAGTGCCCAGCGAAGTGATGGCTACACCTTC. Its protein product is CASSAQRSDGYTF. This sequence joins TRBV19 and TRBJ1-2; D is uncertain. CDR3 length: 13 residues. The germline V and J ends were trimmed by 5 bases and 6 bases, with 13 bases remaining between them. Germline lookup yields CDR1 LNHDA and CDR2 SQIVND (reference sequence). The variable domain in full, completed from reference TRBV19 and TRBJ1-2, reads DGGITQSPKYLFRKEGQNVTLSCEQNLNHDAMYWYRQDPGQGLRLIYYSQIVNDFQKGDIAEGYSVSREKKESFPLTVTSAQKNPTAFYLCASSAQRSDGYTFGSGTRLTVV.

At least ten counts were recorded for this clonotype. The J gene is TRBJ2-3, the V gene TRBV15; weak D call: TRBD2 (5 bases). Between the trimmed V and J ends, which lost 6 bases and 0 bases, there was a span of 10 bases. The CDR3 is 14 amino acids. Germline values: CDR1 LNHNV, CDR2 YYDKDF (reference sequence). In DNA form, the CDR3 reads TGTGCCACCAGAGAGGGAACTAGCACAGATACGCAGTATTTT. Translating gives CATREGTSTDTQYF.

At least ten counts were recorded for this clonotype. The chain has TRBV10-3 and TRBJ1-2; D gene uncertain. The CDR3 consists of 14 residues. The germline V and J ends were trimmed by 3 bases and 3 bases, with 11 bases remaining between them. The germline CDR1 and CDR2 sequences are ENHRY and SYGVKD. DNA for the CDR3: TGTGCCATCAGTGACCCGCTCTTATACTATGGCTACACCTTC. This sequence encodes CAISDPLLYYGYTF.

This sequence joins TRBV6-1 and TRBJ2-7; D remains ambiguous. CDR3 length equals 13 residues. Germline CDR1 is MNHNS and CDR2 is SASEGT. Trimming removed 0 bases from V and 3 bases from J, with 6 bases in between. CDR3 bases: TGTGCCAGCAGTGAAGCGTCTTTCTACGAGCAGTACTTC. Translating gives CASSEASFYEQYF.

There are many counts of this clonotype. The CDR3 spells CSATTDRRTGGEQFF. For the CDR3, the DNA is TGCAGTGCTACGACAGACAGACGGACGGGGGGTGAGCAGTTCTTC. The chain is built from TRBV20-1 and TRBJ2-1; TRBD2 matches at 7 bases. The CDR3 is 15 residues long. In germline, CDR1 is DFQATT, CDR2 SNEGSKA (reference sequence). The ends lost 4 bases at V and 9 bases at J; junction bases unmatched: 15.

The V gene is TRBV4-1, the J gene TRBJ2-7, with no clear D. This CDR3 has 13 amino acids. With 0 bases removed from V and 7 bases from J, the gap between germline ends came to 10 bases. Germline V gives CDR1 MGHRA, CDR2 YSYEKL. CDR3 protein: CASSQETAGEQYF. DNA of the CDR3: TGCGCCAGCAGCCAAGAAACAGCTGGAGAGCAGTACTTC.